Listed below are T cell receptor beta chains from one sample, sequenced in a study of T cell responses to AZD1222 COVID-19 vaccine. Measured with immunoSEQ multiplex PCR; TCRdb has only the in-frame clones, and not every one. The repertoire consists of about 83,000 clones, with about 84% occurring once and the leading ten covering roughly 8.7%. The sequences come from peripheral blood, collected on day 0 of AZD1222 vaccination. Every receptor here comes from an adult in good health. The CDR3 runs from the conserved cysteine through the conserved F or W. A D gene is named only where the DNA matches it firmly.

d_gene: TRBD1
v_gene: TRBV19
j_gene: TRBJ1-3
CDR3aa: CASSRTGGNTIYF

d_gene: NA
v_gene: TRBV18
j_gene: TRBJ2-1
CDR3aa: CASSPSGNYNEQFF

d_gene: TRBD2
v_gene: TRBV7-3
j_gene: TRBJ2-3
CDR3aa: CASSFQPHSGGAPLSTDTQYF

d_gene: TRBD2
v_gene: TRBV6-4
j_gene: TRBJ2-1
CDR3aa: CASSPTSGSYNEQFF

d_gene: TRBD1
v_gene: TRBV6-5
j_gene: TRBJ1-5
CDR3aa: CASGQDRGGQPQHF

d_gene: NA
v_gene: TRBV12-3/TRBV12-4
j_gene: TRBJ2-7
CDR3aa: CASSRLSYEQYF

d_gene: NA
v_gene: TRBV7-9
j_gene: TRBJ1-4
CDR3aa: CASSFQGEKLFF

d_gene: NA
v_gene: TRBV5-5
j_gene: TRBJ2-3
CDR3aa: CASSPGGTATDTQYF

d_gene: NA
v_gene: TRBV19
j_gene: TRBJ1-1
CDR3aa: CASNEVIGTEAFF

d_gene: TRBD1
v_gene: TRBV3-1/TRBV3-2
j_gene: TRBJ1-1
CDR3aa: CASSTRQGGNTEAFF

d_gene: NA
v_gene: TRBV28
j_gene: TRBJ1-6
CDR3aa: CASRTSEGNSPLHF

d_gene: NA
v_gene: TRBV5-1
j_gene: TRBJ1-1
CDR3aa: CASSSLAGTNTEAFF

d_gene: NA
v_gene: TRBV11-2
j_gene: TRBJ2-2
CDR3aa: CASSPPTGELFF

d_gene: TRBD2
v_gene: TRBV10-1
j_gene: TRBJ2-7
CDR3aa: CASSVASGYEQYF

d_gene: NA
v_gene: TRBV9
j_gene: TRBJ1-3
CDR3aa: CASSASQGTGNTIYF

d_gene: TRBD1
v_gene: TRBV28
j_gene: TRBJ2-2
CDR3aa: CASSTPTLQGAASGELFF

d_gene: NA
v_gene: TRBV30
j_gene: TRBJ2-3
CDR3aa: CACTTVTQYF

d_gene: TRBD1
v_gene: TRBV2
j_gene: TRBJ1-4
CDR3aa: CASAGTGDEKLFF

d_gene: TRBD1
v_gene: TRBV5-1
j_gene: TRBJ1-5
CDR3aa: CASSPGQGSINQPQHF

d_gene: NA
v_gene: TRBV11-2
j_gene: TRBJ1-5
CDR3aa: CASSLEGTENQPQHF

d_gene: TRBD2
v_gene: TRBV6-7
j_gene: TRBJ2-7
CDR3aa: CASPPGGRVRTYEQYF

d_gene: NA
v_gene: TRBV12-3/TRBV12-4
j_gene: TRBJ1-2
CDR3aa: CASSTATLGYTF

d_gene: NA
v_gene: TRBV28
j_gene: TRBJ1-5
CDR3aa: CASSLSGGSNQPQHF

d_gene: NA
v_gene: TRBV4-1
j_gene: TRBJ1-1
CDR3aa: CASSQVSAGLNTEAFF

d_gene: NA
v_gene: TRBV2
j_gene: TRBJ1-2
CDR3aa: CASIISPISNYGYTF

d_gene: TRBD1
v_gene: TRBV2
j_gene: TRBJ1-5
CDR3aa: CASTSGTGGVLAQHF

d_gene: NA
v_gene: TRBV19
j_gene: TRBJ1-2
CDR3aa: CASSIGDGRYTF

d_gene: NA
v_gene: TRBV5-1
j_gene: TRBJ1-3
CDR3aa: CASSLADGNTIYF

d_gene: NA
v_gene: TRBV4-2
j_gene: TRBJ1-2
CDR3aa: CASSQVAATNYGYTF

d_gene: NA
v_gene: TRBV11-2
j_gene: TRBJ1-1
CDR3aa: CASSLDTNTEAFF

d_gene: TRBD1
v_gene: TRBV30
j_gene: TRBJ1-1
CDR3aa: CAWSVIGTGARGFF

d_gene: NA
v_gene: TRBV7-8
j_gene: TRBJ1-4
CDR3aa: CASNLLGGNEKLFF

d_gene: NA
v_gene: TRBV7-3
j_gene: TRBJ1-1
CDR3aa: CASSLLRADPEAFF

d_gene: TRBD2
v_gene: TRBV6-5
j_gene: TRBJ2-5
CDR3aa: CASSYREGKQETQYF

d_gene: NA
v_gene: TRBV18
j_gene: TRBJ1-5
CDR3aa: CASSASQKGDQPQHF

d_gene: NA
v_gene: TRBV5-4
j_gene: TRBJ2-7
CDR3aa: CASSLDSRPAYEQYF

d_gene: NA
v_gene: TRBV7-2
j_gene: TRBJ2-6
CDR3aa: CASSLGGAGANVLTF